These 18 T cell receptor beta chains share one sample of origin, sequenced in a study of blood T cell repertoires in COVID-19. Assay used: immunoSEQ multiplex PCR; TCRdb lists only in-frame clones, some missing. The data hold more than 200,000 clones, with about 87% observed a single time. The source material was peripheral blood. The receptors were gathered from a man aged 65-85 years with acute or convalescent COVID-19.

The CDR3 sequence: CSAMTSGRNEQYF. The CDR3 nucleotides read TGCAGCGCCATGACTAGCGGGAGGAACGAGCAGTACTTC. The chain employs TRBV29-1 and TRBJ2-7; 13 positions match TRBD2. The V segment lost 7 bases and the J segment 5 bases; nucleotides outside the gene matches: 5. The CDR3 has 13 amino acids. From germline, CDR1 is SQVTM and CDR2 ANQGSEA.

The chain uses TRBV6-5 and TRBJ2-1; D is unclear. The CDR3 has 12 amino acids. V lost 6 bases to trimming and J lost 10 bases, with 13 bases between them. CDR1 is MNHEY, CDR2 SVGAGI, per germline. The DNA for the CDR3 is TGTGCCAGCAGCTCCCCATCGACAGAGCAGTTCTTC. Its translation: CASSSPSTEQFF.

The sample holds a few counts of this clone. This chain uses TRBV19 with TRBJ1-2, with 7 bases that match TRBD1. CDR1 is LNHDA and CDR2 is SQIVND in the germline V gene (reference sequence). The CDR3 sequence is 16 residues long. The V segment lost 2 bases and the J segment 2 bases; nucleotides outside the gene matches: 8. The CDR3 loop is CASSINRGSDNYGYTF. CDR3 in DNA: TGTGCCAGTAGTATAAACAGGGGATCGGACAACTATGGCTACACCTTC.

The gene calls are TRBV4-2 and TRBJ1-3; D is unresolved. Trimming took off 1 base at V and 3 bases at J, with 4 bases between the two ends. Germline CDR1 is LGHNA and CDR2 is YNFKEQ. The CDR3 covers 13 residues. The CDR3 DNA is TGTGCCAGCAGCCAAGGGAGTGGAAACACCATATATTTT. Its protein product is CASSQGSGNTIYF.

The chain carries TRBV29-1 and TRBJ2-1, with 11 bases matching TRBD2. V shed 8 bases and J 8 bases; nucleotides not matched to a gene: 8. Per germline, CDR1 SQVTM and CDR2 ANQGSEA. The CDR3 contains 13 residues. Written as DNA, the CDR3 is TGCAGCACTGGACTAGCGGGTGGCGATGAGCAGTTCTTC. This sequence encodes CSTGLAGGDEQFF.

This chain joins TRBV19 and TRBJ2-1; 7 bases are shared with TRBD2. Trimming took 3 bases from V and 7 from J; bases not matched to a gene: 9. Germline CDR1 LNHDA, CDR2 SQIVND (reference sequence). The CDR3 consists of 15 residues. CDR3 sequence (DNA): TGTGCCAGTAGTATCGGCGGGAGTATATTGAATGAGCAGTTCTTC. Translated, it gives CASSIGGSILNEQFF.

The J gene is TRBJ2-2, the V gene TRBV4-1; D perhaps matches TRBD2 (5 bases). V shed 1 base and J shed 3 bases, with 9 bases lying between them. Germline V gives CDR1 MGHRA, CDR2 YSYEKL. The CDR3 loop spans 15 amino acids. Written as DNA, the CDR3 is TGCGCCAGCAGCCAAGCGGGGTCCTACACCGGGGAGCTGTTTTTT. This encodes CASSQAGSYTGELFF.

This rearrangement joins TRBV6-2 or TRBV6-3 to TRBJ2-2; TRBD2 agrees at 7 bases. The V and J ends lost 5 bases and 1 base, in that order; junction bases with no gene match: 1. The CDR3 consists of 14 residues. Looked up from germline, CDR1 is MNHEY and CDR2 is SVGEGT. The CDR3 region has the DNA TGTGCCAGCAGTCCGGGGGGGAACACCGGGGAGCTGTTTTTT. Translating it yields CASSPGGNTGELFF.

The J gene is TRBJ1-4, the V gene TRBV7-9; D remains unclear. V shed 5 bases and J shed 0 bases, with 10 bases lying between them. Germline CDR1 and CDR2: SEHNR and FQNEAQ (reference sequence). The CDR3 is 15 residues long. CDR3 sequence (DNA): TGTGCCAGCAGCCCAGTGGAGGCAACTAATGAAAAACTGTTTTTT. Residues: CASSPVEATNEKLFF.

The chain links TRBV19 to TRBJ2-7; possibly TRBD1 for D (6 bases). Germline CDR1 reads LNHDA; CDR2 reads SQIVND (reference sequence). The ends were cut back, 3 bases at V and 2 bases at J, with 11 bases in the middle. The CDR3 length is 14 residues. CDR3 DNA sequence: TGTGCCAGTAGTATGATGACAGGAACCTACGAGCAGTACTTC. It translates to CASSMMTGTYEQYF.

V usage is TRBV20-1 and J usage is TRBJ2-1; TRBD1 matches 7 bases. The V gene's germline CDR1 is DFQATT and CDR2 SNEGSKA (reference sequence). With 3 bases clipped from V and 5 bases from J, the junction kept 7 bases outside the gene matches. This CDR3 has 14 amino acids. In DNA, the CDR3 is TGCAGTGCTAGTGAAGGGACAGTAAACAATGAGCAGTTCTTC. As protein: CSASEGTVNNEQFF.

The chain employs TRBV4-3 and TRBJ2-6; D call uncertain. The CDR3 runs to 17 residues. Per germline, CDR1 LGHNA and CDR2 YSLEER. V was cut by 4 bases and J by 0 bases, with 13 bases left in between. The CDR3: CASSPTVFTSGANVLTF. The CDR3 bases are TGCGCCAGCAGCCCAACAGTATTTACCTCTGGGGCCAACGTCCTGACTTTC.

The chain uses TRBV25-1 and TRBJ2-5, with TRBD2 matching over 9 bases. Germline V CDR1 and CDR2: MGHDK, SYGVNS. The CDR3 consists of 14 residues. The V gene end was trimmed by 5 bases and the J gene end by 2 bases; junction bases not matched to a gene: 3. The CDR3: CASSLAGAQETQYF. CDR3 in DNA: TGTGCCAGCAGTTTAGCGGGAGCTCAAGAGACCCAGTACTTC.

In regard to this clone: In the same sample, other DNA sequences code for this CDR3. This chain links TRBV18 with TRBJ2-1, with TRBD2 matching over 15 bases. This CDR3 region has 16 residues. J gave up 7 bases and V 0 bases, and 1 base lay outside the gene matches. Germline CDR1 is KGHSH and CDR2 is LQKENI. The CDR3 reads CASSPPGLAGGNEQFF. The CDR3 DNA is TGTGCCAGCTCACCACCGGGACTAGCGGGAGGAAATGAGCAGTTCTTC.

The chain carries TRBV7-9 and TRBJ1-5, with unresolved D. The CDR3 sequence is 13 residues long. Trimming pared 2 bases from V and 6 bases from J, leaving 8 bases between. Germline CDR1 and CDR2: SEHNR and FQNEAQ (reference sequence). This chain's CDR3 is CASSLSAVQPQHF. The CDR3 DNA reads TGTGCCAGCAGCTTATCGGCGGTTCAGCCCCAGCATTTT. Together with reference TRBV7-9 and TRBJ1-5, the CDR3 gives the full variable domain: DTGVSQNPRHKITKRGQNVTFRCDPISEHNRLYWYRQTLGQGPEFLTYFQNEAQLEKSRLLSDRFSAERPKGSFSTLEIQRTEQGDSAMYLCASSLSAVQPQHFGDGTRLSIL.

The chain has TRBV5-1 and TRBJ2-3; D perhaps matches TRBD2 (5 bases). In germline, CDR1 is SGHRS, CDR2 YFSETQ. The CDR3 has 13 amino acids. Trimming left V 7 bases short and J 4 bases short, with 13 bases between. In DNA, the CDR3 is TGCGCCAGCTGGTGGGAGTATTCAGATACGCAGTATTTT. Translation gives CASWWEYSDTQYF.

This chain links TRBV10-3 with TRBJ1-2; TRBD1 aligns across 9 bases. The CDR3 is made up of 15 amino acids. Germline V gives CDR1 ENHRY, CDR2 SYGVKD. V gave up 6 bases and J gave up 2 bases; unmatched junction bases: 7. The CDR3 DNA sequence: TGTGCCATCAGCGATGGACAGGGGCCAAACTATGGCTACACCTTC. This translates into CAISDGQGPNYGYTF.

The chain carries TRBV24-1 and TRBJ2-1; 15 bases line up with TRBD2. After removal of 0 bases from V and 1 base from J, the junction contained 9 bases not matched to a gene. The germline CDR1 and CDR2 sequences are KGHDR and SFDVKD. The length of the CDR3 is 21 residues. CDR3 DNA sequence: TGTGCCACCAGTGATTTGGGGGCCGGGACTAGCGGGAGGTCGTCCTACAATGAGCAGTTCTTC. This translates into CATSDLGAGTSGRSSYNEQFF.